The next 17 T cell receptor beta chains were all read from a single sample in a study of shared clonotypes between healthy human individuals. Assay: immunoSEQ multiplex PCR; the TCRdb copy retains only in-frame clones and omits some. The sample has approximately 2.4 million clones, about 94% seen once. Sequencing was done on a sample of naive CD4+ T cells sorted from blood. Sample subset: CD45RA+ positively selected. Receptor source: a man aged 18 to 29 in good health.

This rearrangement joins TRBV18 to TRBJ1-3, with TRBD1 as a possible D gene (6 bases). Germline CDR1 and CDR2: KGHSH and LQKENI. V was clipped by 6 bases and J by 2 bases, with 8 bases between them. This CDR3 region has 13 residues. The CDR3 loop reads CASSDSPGNTIYF. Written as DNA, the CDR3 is TGTGCCAGCTCGGACAGCCCTGGAAACACCATATATTTT.

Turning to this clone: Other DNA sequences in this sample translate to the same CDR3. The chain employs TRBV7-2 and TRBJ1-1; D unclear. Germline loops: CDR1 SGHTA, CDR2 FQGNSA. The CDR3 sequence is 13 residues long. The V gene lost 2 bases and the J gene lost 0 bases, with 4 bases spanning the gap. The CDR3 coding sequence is TGTGCCAGCAGCTTATACATGAACACTGAAGCTTTCTTT. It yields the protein CASSLYMNTEAFF.

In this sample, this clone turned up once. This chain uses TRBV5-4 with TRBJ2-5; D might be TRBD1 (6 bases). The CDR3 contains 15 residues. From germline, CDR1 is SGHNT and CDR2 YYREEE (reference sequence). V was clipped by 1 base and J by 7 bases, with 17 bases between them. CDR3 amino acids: CASSLISSDSRTQYF. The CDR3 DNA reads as TGTGCCAGCAGCTTGATCTCCTCGGACAGCCGGACCCAGTACTTC. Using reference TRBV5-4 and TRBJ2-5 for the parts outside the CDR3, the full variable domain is ETGVTQSPTHLIKTRGQQVTLRCSSQSGHNTVSWYQQALGQGPQFIFQYYREEENGRGNFPPRFSGLQFPNYSSELNVNALELDDSALYLCASSLISSDSRTQYFGPGTRLLVL.

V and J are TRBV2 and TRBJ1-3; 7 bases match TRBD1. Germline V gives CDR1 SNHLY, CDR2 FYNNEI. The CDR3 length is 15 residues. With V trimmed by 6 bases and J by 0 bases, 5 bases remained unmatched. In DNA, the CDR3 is TGTGCCAGCAGATCAACAGGGGTCTCTGGAAACACCATATATTTT. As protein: CASRSTGVSGNTIYF.

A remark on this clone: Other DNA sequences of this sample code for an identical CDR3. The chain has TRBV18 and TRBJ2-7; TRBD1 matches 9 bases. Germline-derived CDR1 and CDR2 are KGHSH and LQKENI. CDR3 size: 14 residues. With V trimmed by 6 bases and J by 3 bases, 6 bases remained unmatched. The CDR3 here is CASSPGTGNYEQYF. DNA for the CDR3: TGTGCCAGCTCCCCTGGGACAGGGAACTACGAGCAGTACTTC.

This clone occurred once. CDR3 in amino acids: CASSQGSSGGHEQYF. The CDR3, as DNA: TGTGCCAGCAGCCAAGGGTCTAGCGGGGGCCACGAGCAGTACTTC. The rearrangement links TRBV4-2 to TRBJ2-7; the match to TRBD2 covers 10 bases. Germline V gene lookup returns CDR1 LGHNA and CDR2 YNFKEQ. There are 15 residues in the CDR3. V shed 1 base, J shed 5 bases, and the junction held 5 bases outside the gene matches.

CDR3 region: CASSQEKRRGTYNEQFF. CDR3 DNA: TGTGCCAGCAGCCAAGAAAAGCGGCGGGGGACTTACAATGAGCAGTTCTTC. The chain is built from TRBV4-2 and TRBJ2-1; 7 nucleotides match TRBD2. CDR1 is LGHNA and CDR2 is YNFKEQ in the germline V gene. V dropped 0 bases and J dropped 4; count of bases not matched to a gene: 9. The CDR3 is 17 residues long.

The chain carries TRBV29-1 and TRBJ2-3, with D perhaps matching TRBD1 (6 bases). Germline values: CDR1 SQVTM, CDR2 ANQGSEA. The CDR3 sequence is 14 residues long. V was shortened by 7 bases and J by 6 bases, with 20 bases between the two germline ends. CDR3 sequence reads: CSGGLAEGGDTQYF. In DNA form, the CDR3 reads TGCAGCGGGGGGCTGGCGGAAGGGGGTGATACGCAGTATTTT.

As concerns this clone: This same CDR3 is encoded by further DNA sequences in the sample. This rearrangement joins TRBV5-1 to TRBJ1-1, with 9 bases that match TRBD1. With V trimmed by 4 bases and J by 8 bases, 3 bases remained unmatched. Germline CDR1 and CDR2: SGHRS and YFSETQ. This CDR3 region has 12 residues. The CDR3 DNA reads TGCGCCAGCAGCCAAGGACAGGGGGAAGCTTTCTTT. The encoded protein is CASSQGQGEAFF.

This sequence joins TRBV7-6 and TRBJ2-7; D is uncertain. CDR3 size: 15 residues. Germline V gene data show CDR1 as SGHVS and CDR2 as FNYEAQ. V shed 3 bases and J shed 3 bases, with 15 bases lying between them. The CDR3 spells CASSFKKDWNYEQYF. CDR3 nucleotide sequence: TGTGCCAGCAGCTTCAAAAAAGACTGGAACTACGAGCAGTACTTC.

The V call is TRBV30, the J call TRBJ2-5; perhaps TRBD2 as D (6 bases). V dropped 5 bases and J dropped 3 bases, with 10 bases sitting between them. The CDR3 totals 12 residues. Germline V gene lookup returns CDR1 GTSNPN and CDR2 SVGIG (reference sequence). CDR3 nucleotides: TGTGCCTGGGGGGGGACTGAAGAGACCCAGTACTTC. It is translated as CAWGGTEETQYF.

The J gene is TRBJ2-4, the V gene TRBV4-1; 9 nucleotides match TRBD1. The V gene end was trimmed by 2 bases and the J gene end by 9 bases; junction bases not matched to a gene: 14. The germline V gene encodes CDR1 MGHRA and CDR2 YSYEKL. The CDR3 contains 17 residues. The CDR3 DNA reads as TGCGCCAGCAGCCAACCATCGCAACAGGGGGCGCGTAGCATTCAGTACTTC. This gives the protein CASSQPSQQGARSIQYF.

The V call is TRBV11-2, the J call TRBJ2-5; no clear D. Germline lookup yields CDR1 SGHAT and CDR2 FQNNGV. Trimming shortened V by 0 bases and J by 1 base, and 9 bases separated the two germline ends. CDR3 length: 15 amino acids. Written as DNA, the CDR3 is TGTGCCAGCAGCTTAGAGGGCAATCTCCAAGAGACCCAGTACTTC. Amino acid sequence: CASSLEGNLQETQYF.

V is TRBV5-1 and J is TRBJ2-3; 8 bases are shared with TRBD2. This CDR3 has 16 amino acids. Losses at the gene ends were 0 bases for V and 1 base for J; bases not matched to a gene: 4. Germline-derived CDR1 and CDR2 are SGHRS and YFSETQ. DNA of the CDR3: TGCGCCAGCAGCTTGGGTTTTAGCGGGGGCACAGATACGCAGTATTTT. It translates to CASSLGFSGGTDTQYF.

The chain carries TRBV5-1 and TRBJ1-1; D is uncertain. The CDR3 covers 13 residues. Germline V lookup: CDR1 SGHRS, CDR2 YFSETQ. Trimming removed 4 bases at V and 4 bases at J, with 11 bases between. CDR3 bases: TGCGCCAGCAGCGGCGGACTGATCACTGAAGCTTTCTTT. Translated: CASSGGLITEAFF.

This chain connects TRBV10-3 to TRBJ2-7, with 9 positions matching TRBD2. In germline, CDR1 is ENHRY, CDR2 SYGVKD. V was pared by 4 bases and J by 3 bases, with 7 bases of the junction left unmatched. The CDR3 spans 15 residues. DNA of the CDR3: TGTGCCATCAGTGGTCCTAGCGGGAAGGACTACGAGCAGTACTTC. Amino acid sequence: CAISGPSGKDYEQYF.

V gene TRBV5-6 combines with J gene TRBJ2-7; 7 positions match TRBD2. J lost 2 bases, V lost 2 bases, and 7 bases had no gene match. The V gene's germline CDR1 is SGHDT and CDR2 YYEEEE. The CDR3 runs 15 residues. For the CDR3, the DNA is TGTGCCAGCAGCTTAAAAGCGGGACGGGCCTACGAGCAGTACTTC. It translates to CASSLKAGRAYEQYF.